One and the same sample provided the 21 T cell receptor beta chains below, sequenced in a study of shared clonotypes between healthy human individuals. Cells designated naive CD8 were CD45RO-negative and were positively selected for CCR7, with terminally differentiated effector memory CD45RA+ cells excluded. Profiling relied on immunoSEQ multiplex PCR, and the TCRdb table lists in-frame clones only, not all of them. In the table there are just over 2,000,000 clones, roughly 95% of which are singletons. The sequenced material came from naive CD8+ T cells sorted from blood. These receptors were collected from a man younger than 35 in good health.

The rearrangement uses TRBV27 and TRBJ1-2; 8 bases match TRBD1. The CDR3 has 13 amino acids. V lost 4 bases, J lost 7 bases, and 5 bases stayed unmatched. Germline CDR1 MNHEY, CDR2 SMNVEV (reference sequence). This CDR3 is CASSSTGEFGYTF. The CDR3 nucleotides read TGTGCCAGCAGTTCGACAGGGGAGTTTGGCTACACCTTC.

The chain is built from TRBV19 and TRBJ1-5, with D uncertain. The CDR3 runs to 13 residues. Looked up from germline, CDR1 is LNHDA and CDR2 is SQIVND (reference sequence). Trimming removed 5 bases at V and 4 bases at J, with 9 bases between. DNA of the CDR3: TGTGCCAGTAGTGCGGTACTTAATCAGCCCCAGCATTTT. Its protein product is CASSAVLNQPQHF.

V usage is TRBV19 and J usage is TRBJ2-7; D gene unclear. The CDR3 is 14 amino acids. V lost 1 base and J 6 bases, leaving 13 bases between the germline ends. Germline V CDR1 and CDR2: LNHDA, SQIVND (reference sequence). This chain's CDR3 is CASSIGGLAGEQYF. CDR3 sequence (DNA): TGTGCCAGTAGTATAGGCGGATTGGCAGGCGAGCAGTACTTC.

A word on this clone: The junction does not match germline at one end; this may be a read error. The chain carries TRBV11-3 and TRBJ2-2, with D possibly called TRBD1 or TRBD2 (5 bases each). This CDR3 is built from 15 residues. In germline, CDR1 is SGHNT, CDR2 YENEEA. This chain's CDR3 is CASTLGESNTGELFF. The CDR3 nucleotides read TGTGCCAGCACCTTAGGGGAGTCGAACACCGGGGAGCTGTTTTTT.

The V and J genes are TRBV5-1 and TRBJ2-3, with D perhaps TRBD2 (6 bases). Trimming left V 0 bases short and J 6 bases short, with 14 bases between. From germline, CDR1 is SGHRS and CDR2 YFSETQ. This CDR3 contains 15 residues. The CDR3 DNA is TGCGCCAGCAGCTTGGGAGCGGGTGAGGTTGATACGCAGTATTTT. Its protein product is CASSLGAGEVDTQYF. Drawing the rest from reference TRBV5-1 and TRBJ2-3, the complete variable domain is KAGVTQTPRYLIKTRGQQVTLSCSPISGHRSVSWYQQTPGQGLQFLFEYFSETQRNKGNFPGRFSGRQFSNSRSEMNVSTLELGDSALYLCASSLGAGEVDTQYFGPGTRLTVL.

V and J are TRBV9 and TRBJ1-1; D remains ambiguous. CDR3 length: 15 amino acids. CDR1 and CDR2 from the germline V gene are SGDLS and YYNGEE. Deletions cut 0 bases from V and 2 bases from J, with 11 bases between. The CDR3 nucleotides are TGTGCCAGCAGCGTAGATCCGGGGAGTAACACTGAAGCTTTCTTT. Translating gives CASSVDPGSNTEAFF.

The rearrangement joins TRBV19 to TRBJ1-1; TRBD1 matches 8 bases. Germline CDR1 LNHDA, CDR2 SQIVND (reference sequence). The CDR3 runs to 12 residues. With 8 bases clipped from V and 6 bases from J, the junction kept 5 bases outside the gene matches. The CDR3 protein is CASVTGAAEAFF. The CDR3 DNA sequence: TGTGCCAGTGTGACAGGGGCAGCTGAAGCTTTCTTT.

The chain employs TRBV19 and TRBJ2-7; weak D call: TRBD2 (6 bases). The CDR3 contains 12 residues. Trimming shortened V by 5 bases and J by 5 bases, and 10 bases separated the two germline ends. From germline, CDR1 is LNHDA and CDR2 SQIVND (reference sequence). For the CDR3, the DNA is TGTGCCAGTAGTGTGGGAGGCCACGAGCAGTACTTC. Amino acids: CASSVGGHEQYF.

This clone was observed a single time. CDR3 in DNA: TGTGCCAGCAGCCGGTCAGGGGTGAATGAAAAACTGTTTTTT. Its protein product is CASSRSGVNEKLFF. The chain carries TRBV7-9 and TRBJ1-4, with D possibly matching TRBD1 (6 bases). The V gene's germline CDR1 is SEHNR and CDR2 FQNEAQ (reference sequence). Trimming removed 5 bases at V and 5 bases at J, with 12 bases between. This CDR3 region has 14 residues.

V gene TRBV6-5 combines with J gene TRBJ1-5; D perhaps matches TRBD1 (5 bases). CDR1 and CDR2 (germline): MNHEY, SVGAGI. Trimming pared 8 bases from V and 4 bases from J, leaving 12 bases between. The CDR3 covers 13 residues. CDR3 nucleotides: TGTGCCAGCGCCAGGGAATTGAATCAGCCCCAGCATTTT. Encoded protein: CASARELNQPQHF.

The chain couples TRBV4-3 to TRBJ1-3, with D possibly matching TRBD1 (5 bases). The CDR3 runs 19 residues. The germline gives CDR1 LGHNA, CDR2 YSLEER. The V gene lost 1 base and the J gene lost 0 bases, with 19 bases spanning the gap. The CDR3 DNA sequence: TGCGCCAGCAGCCAAGCCTCGGTGGGGCCGGAGAGCTCTGGAAACACCATATATTTT. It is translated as CASSQASVGPESSGNTIYF.

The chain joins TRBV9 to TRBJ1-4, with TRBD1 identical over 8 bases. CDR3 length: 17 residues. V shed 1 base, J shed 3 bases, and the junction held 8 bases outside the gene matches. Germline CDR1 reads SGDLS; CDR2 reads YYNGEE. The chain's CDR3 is CASSVSIQGVANEKLFF. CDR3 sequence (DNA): TGTGCCAGCAGCGTATCAATACAGGGGGTTGCTAATGAAAAACTGTTTTTT.

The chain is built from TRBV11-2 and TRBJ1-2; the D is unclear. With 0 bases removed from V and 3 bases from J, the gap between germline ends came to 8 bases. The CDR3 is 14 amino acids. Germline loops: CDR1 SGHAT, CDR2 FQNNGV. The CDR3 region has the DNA TGTGCCAGCAGCTTAGATGAGGAGGACTATGGCTACACCTTC. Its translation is CASSLDEEDYGYTF.

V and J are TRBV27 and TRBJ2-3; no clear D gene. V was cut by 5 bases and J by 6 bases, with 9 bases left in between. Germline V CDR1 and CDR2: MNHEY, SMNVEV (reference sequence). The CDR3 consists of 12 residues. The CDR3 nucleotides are TGTGCCAGCAGTGATTCACCGGATACGCAGTATTTT. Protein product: CASSDSPDTQYF.

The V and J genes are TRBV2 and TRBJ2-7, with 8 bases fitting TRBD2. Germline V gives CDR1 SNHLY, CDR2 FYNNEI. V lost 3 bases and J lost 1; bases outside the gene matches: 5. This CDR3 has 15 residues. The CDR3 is CASSDIGTRSYEQYF. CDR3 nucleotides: TGTGCCAGCAGTGATATTGGGACTAGGTCCTACGAGCAGTACTTC. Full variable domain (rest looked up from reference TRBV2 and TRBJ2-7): EPEVTQTPSHQVTQMGQEVILRCVPISNHLYFYWYRQILGQKVEFLVSFYNNEISEKSEIFDDQFSVERPDGSNFTLKIRSTKLEDSAMYFCASSDIGTRSYEQYFGPGTRLTVT.

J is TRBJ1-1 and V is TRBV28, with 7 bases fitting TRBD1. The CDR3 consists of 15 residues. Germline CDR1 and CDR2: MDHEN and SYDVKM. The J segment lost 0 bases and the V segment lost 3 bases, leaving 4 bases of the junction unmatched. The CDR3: CASSFGTALNTEAFF. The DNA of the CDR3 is TGTGCCAGCAGTTTTGGGACAGCCCTGAACACTGAAGCTTTCTTT.

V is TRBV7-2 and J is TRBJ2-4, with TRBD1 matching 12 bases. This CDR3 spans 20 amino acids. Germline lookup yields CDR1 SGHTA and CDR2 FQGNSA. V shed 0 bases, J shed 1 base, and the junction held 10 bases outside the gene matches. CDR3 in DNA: TGTGCCAGCAGCTTAGCGTTGGGACAGGGGGCGCGGGAGGCCAAAAACATTCAGTACTTC. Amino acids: CASSLALGQGAREAKNIQYF.

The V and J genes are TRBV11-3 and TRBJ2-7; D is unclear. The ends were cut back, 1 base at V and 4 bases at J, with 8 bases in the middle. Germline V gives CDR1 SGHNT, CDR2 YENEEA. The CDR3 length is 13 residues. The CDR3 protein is CASSLATSYEQYF. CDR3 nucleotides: TGTGCCAGCAGCTTAGCCACCTCATACGAGCAGTACTTC.

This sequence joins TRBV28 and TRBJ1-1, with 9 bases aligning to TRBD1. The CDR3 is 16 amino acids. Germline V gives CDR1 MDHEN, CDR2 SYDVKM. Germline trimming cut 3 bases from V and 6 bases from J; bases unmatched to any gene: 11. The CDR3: CASSFGTGMVSAEAFF. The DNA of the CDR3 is TGTGCCAGCAGTTTCGGGACAGGGATGGTATCGGCTGAAGCTTTCTTT.

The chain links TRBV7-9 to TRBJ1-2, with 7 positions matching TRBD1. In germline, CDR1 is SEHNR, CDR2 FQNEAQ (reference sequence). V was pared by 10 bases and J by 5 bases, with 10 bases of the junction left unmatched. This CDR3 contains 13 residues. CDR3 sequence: CATETGPGYGYTF. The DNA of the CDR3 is TGTGCCACTGAGACAGGGCCCGGATATGGCTACACCTTC.

The CDR3, as DNA: TGTGCCAGCAGTTTTATGAAGAATGAGCAGTTCTTC. This sequence encodes CASSFMKNEQFF. The rearrangement links TRBV28 to TRBJ2-1; D unresolved. Germline V gene sequence: CDR1 MDHEN, CDR2 SYDVKM. The V end was cut by 3 bases, the J end by 7 bases, with 7 bases between. The CDR3 covers 12 residues.